Following are 16 T cell receptor beta chains from one sample sequenced in a study of T cell responses to AZD1222 COVID-19 vaccine. Repertoires were generated with immunoSEQ multiplex PCR, while TCRdb's copy carries only in-frame clones and drops some. The sample comprises about 50,000 clones, 65% to 80% of which are singletons, and 6.6% rests with the top ten. The sample was peripheral blood, taken on day 0 of AZD1222 vaccination. All receptors come from an adult in good health.

The gene calls are TRBV7-8 and TRBJ2-1; a weak D match, TRBD2 (5 bases). Germline CDR1 is SGHVS and CDR2 is FQNEAQ. Trimming shortened V by 5 bases and J by 11 bases, and 16 bases separated the two germline ends. This CDR3 is 13 amino acids long. The CDR3 here is CASSGGLLGKQFF. CDR3 in DNA: TGTGCCAGCAGCGGCGGGCTGTTGGGGAAGCAGTTCTTC.

The V call is TRBV3-1 (or the pseudogene TRBV3-2), the J call TRBJ1-5; TRBD1 aligns across 7 bases. From germline, CDR1 is LGHDT and CDR2 YNNKEL (reference sequence). This CDR3 region has 14 residues. J was trimmed by 4 bases and V by 5 bases; bases with no gene match: 5. CDR3 residues: CASSTTGSNQPQHF. CDR3 DNA: TGTGCCAGCAGCACGACAGGGTCTAATCAGCCCCAGCATTTT.

The rearrangement joins TRBV2 to TRBJ1-5; 10 positions match TRBD1. V shed 5 bases and J 6 bases; nucleotides not matched to a gene: 4. The CDR3 length is 14 residues. The germline V gene encodes CDR1 SNHLY and CDR2 FYNNEI. The CDR3 protein is CASSPGTGVQPQHF. The DNA of the CDR3 is TGTGCCAGCAGTCCCGGGACAGGGGTTCAGCCCCAGCATTTT.

The chain links TRBV28 to TRBJ2-2; unclear D gene. The germline V gene has CDR1 MDHEN and CDR2 SYDVKM. The CDR3 sequence is 16 residues long. Deletions cut 5 bases from V and 5 bases from J, with 18 bases between. The CDR3 DNA sequence: TGTGCCAGCAGTCCCCCCCCAGAGCTCGGAACCGGGGAGCTGTTTTTT. This gives the protein CASSPPPELGTGELFF.

V is TRBV5-1 and J is TRBJ1-2, with D unclear. Trimming stripped 0 bases from V and 4 bases from J, with 10 bases between. CDR1 is SGHRS and CDR2 is YFSETQ in the germline V gene. This CDR3 is built from 14 residues. The CDR3 DNA is TGCGCCAGCAGCTTGGAGCGGGTCGGCTATGGCTACACCTTC. Encoded protein: CASSLERVGYGYTF.

The V gene is TRBV20-1, the J gene TRBJ2-3, with D possibly being TRBD1 (5 bases). CDR3 length: 14 residues. The germline gives CDR1 DFQATT, CDR2 SNEGSKA (reference sequence). V lost 3 bases to trimming and J lost 0 bases, with 10 bases between them. CDR3 nucleotide sequence: TGCAGTGCTAGTCAGGGTACTAGCACAGATACGCAGTATTTT. Protein: CSASQGTSTDTQYF.

The chain is built from TRBV10-3 and TRBJ2-3; TRBD2 matches at 13 bases. Germline V gives CDR1 ENHRY, CDR2 SYGVKD. CDR3 length: 13 residues. V dropped 6 bases and J dropped 6; count of bases not matched to a gene: 0. The CDR3 loop reads CAIRGLAGDTQYF. The CDR3 nucleotides are TGTGCCATCAGGGGACTAGCGGGGGATACGCAGTATTTT.

This clone has a handful of counts. The rearrangement joins TRBV5-1 to TRBJ1-2; D is undetermined. Germline lookup yields CDR1 SGHRS and CDR2 YFSETQ. The CDR3 contains 12 residues. Deletions cut 3 bases from V and 5 bases from J, with 8 bases between. For the CDR3, the DNA is TGCGCCAGCAGCTCGGGGATATATGGCTACACCTTC. As protein: CASSSGIYGYTF.

This chain connects TRBV9 to TRBJ1-1; 10 nucleotides align to TRBD1. V was clipped by 4 bases and J by 10 bases; unmatched bases: 10. The CDR3 has 14 amino acids. CDR1 is SGDLS and CDR2 is YYNGEE in the germline V gene. CDR3 nucleotides: TGTGCCAGCAGCACACAGACAGGGGGCCGTAGAGCTTTCTTT. Translating it yields CASSTQTGGRRAFF.

This clone was detected once. The rearrangement uses TRBV2 and TRBJ2-5; D gene ambiguous. Germline V gene data show CDR1 as SNHLY and CDR2 as FYNNEI. The germline V and J ends were trimmed by 6 bases and 5 bases, with 13 bases remaining between them. The CDR3 contains 13 residues. The DNA of the CDR3 is TGTGCCAGCAGGTCGGACGGTGAGGAGACCCAGTACTTC. This translates into CASRSDGEETQYF. Full variable domain (remainder filled in from reference TRBV2 and TRBJ2-5): EPEVTQTPSHQVTQMGQEVILRCVPISNHLYFYWYRQILGQKVEFLVSFYNNEISEKSEIFDDQFSVERPDGSNFTLKIRSTKLEDSAMYFCASRSDGEETQYFGPGTRLLVL.

The J gene is TRBJ2-7, the V gene TRBV7-8; D may be TRBD1 (5 bases). This CDR3 contains 13 residues. Germline CDR1 and CDR2: SGHVS and FQNEAQ. The V and J ends lost 5 bases and 5 bases respectively, with 13 bases between them. CDR3 loop: CASSPASRDEQYF. In nucleotides, the CDR3 is TGTGCCAGCAGCCCTGCGTCCAGGGACGAGCAGTACTTC.

The rearrangement joins TRBV7-2 to TRBJ1-1, with a possible D match to TRBD1 (5 bases). V was pared by 2 bases and J by 4 bases, with 11 bases between. CDR3 length: 14 residues. The germline gives CDR1 SGHTA, CDR2 FQGNSA. Here the CDR3 DNA reads TGTGCCAGCAGCTTACTGGGGGGGACCACTGAAGCTTTCTTT. Translating gives CASSLLGGTTEAFF.

The rearrangement joins TRBV18 to TRBJ1-2, with 10 bases fitting TRBD1. The trim removed 1 base at V and 3 bases at J, leaving 2 bases unmatched. The germline V gene has CDR1 KGHSH and CDR2 LQKENI. The CDR3 is 15 residues long. The CDR3 loop reads CASSPLGTGDYGYTF. The CDR3 region has the DNA TGTGCCAGCTCACCACTGGGGACAGGGGACTATGGCTACACCTTC.

The chain carries TRBV7-2 and TRBJ1-5; tentative D call: TRBD1 (5 bases). The germline gives CDR1 SGHTA, CDR2 FQGNSA. The V end was cut by 5 bases, the J end by 3 bases, with 11 bases between. The CDR3 consists of 14 residues. The CDR3 DNA is TGTGCCAGCAGCCCCGCAGGGTCCAATCAGCCCCAGCATTTT. This encodes CASSPAGSNQPQHF.

The chain recombines TRBV12-2 with TRBJ1-3; the table gives TRBD1 as D, unverified against the DNA. TRBV12-2 is flagged as a pseudogene. The CDR3 has 17 amino acids. CDR3 DNA sequence: TGTGCAAGTCGTTTATCCCGGAAGGGGGCTTCTGGAAACACCATATATTTT. It yields the protein CASRLSRKGASGNTIYF.

This chain connects TRBV10-1 to TRBJ2-3; 11 nucleotides agree with TRBD2. This CDR3 is built from 15 residues. CDR1 is WNHNN and CDR2 is SYGVQD in the germline V gene (reference sequence). V lost 4 bases and J lost 2; bases outside the gene matches: 2. The CDR3 reads CASSASGGITDTQYF. In DNA form, the CDR3 reads TGCGCCAGCAGTGCTAGCGGGGGGATCACAGATACGCAGTATTTT.